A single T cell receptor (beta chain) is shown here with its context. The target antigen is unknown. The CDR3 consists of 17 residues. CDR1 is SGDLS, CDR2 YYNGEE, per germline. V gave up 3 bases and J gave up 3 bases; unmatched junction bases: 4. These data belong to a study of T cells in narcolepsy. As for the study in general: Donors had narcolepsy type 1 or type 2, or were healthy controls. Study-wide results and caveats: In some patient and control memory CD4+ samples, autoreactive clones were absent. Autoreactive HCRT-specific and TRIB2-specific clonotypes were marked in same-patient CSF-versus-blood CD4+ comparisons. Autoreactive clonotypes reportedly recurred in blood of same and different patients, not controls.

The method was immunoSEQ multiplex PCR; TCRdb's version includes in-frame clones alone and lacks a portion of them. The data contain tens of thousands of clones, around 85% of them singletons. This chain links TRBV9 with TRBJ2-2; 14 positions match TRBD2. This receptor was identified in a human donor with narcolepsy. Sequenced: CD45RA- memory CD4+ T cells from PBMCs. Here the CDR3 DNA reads TGTGCCAGCAGCGCGGGACTAGCGGGGGCGTACACCGGGGAGCTGTTTTTT. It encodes CASSAGLAGAYTGELFF.